This entry features one TCR beta chain sequence. Its antigen is not identified. This sample was taken from a study of vaccination and CD4 T cells after COVID-19. Once obtained from cultured CD4+ T cells, the DNA was sequenced using the Oncomine TCR Beta short-read assay. TCRdb re-analysed the PCR reads in MiXCR, keeping a single row per CDR3 protein. The sample records 20,000 to 25,000 distinct CDR3 sequences, roughly 49% being singletons. Treatment: approximately nine-day PBMC culture with coronavirus spike peptide pools or control peptides (ViraFEST assay). It was with roughly 9.7 IU/ml IL-2 and approximately 9.7 ug/ml peptide pools that 1.5 million to 2 million PBMCs per well were cultured. J was trimmed by 6 bases and V by 6 bases; bases with no gene match: 8. The CDR3 consists of 14 residues. Germline assignment: CDR1 SNHLY and CDR2 FYNNEI.

Sequencing input: CD4+ T cells from blood, cultured in vitro. The sequence was collected from a human donor who had recovered from COVID-19. The chain couples TRBV2 to TRBJ2-4; 7 nucleotides align to TRBD2. The CDR3 is CASSAGGNGNIQYF. CDR3 nucleotides: TGTGCCAGCAGCGCCGGGGGGAACGGAAACATTCAGTACTTC.